This is a list of T cell receptor beta chains from one sample in a study of molecular identifiers for immune sequencing clone quantification. TCRdb reanalysed the PCR reads using MiXCR and keeps one entry per CDR3 protein. This table has over 550,000 distinct CDR3 sequences, about 25% appearing once. Source material: naive CD8+ T cells from blood, with Jurkat cell RNA spiked in. These receptors all come from a human donor in good health. Some libraries in this study had Jurkat cell RNA spiked in. The CDR3 runs from the conserved cysteine through the conserved F or W. The D gene is left open where the match is weak. The listing skips clone size in some rows; elsewhere it reads once, few, many or a size class.

len: 16
d_gene: TRBD2
v_gene: TRBV7-2
j_gene: TRBJ2-1
abundance: many
CDR3nt: TGTGCCAGCAGAAGGACTAGCGGAGCGTCCTACAATGAGCAGTTCTTC
CDR3aa: CASRRTSGASYNEQFF

len: 15
d_gene: .
v_gene: TRBV4-3
j_gene: TRBJ1-6
abundance: many
CDR3nt: TGCGCCAGCAGCCAAGTATCTGAATATAATTCACCCCTCCACTTT
CDR3aa: CASSQVSEYNSPLHF

len: 13
d_gene: .
v_gene: TRBV15
j_gene: TRBJ2-7
abundance: many
CDR3nt: TGTGCCACCAGCAGAGCTCGCAGCCTCGAGCAGTACTTC
CDR3aa: CATSRARSLEQYF

len: 16
d_gene: TRBD2
v_gene: TRBV4-3
j_gene: TRBJ2-5
abundance: many
CDR3nt: TGCGCCAGCAGCCAAGATGTTACTAGCGGGAAATCGGCCCAGTACTTC
CDR3aa: CASSQDVTSGKSAQYF

len: 16
d_gene: TRBD2
v_gene: TRBV20-1
j_gene: TRBJ2-7
abundance: many
CDR3nt: TGCAGTGCTAGAGATTCGGGGCTAGCGGGAGATTACGAGCAGTACTTC
CDR3aa: CSARDSGLAGDYEQYF

len: 15
d_gene: .
v_gene: TRBV19
j_gene: TRBJ1-5
abundance: many
CDR3nt: TGTGCCAGTAGAGTTACAGGGTACGGCAATCAGCCCCAGCATTTT
CDR3aa: CASRVTGYGNQPQHF

len: 16
d_gene: TRBD2
v_gene: TRBV6-5
j_gene: TRBJ2-2
abundance: many
CDR3nt: TGTGCCAGCAGTTACGGCGGGAGAACGAACAGCGGGGAGCTGTTTTTT
CDR3aa: CASSYGGRTNSGELFF

len: 17
d_gene: .
v_gene: TRBV4-3
j_gene: TRBJ1-2
abundance: .
CDR3nt: TGCGCCGGCAGCCAAGATCTCGTACCCAGGGGAGCTCAGGGCTACACCTTC
CDR3aa: CAGSQDLVPRGAQGYTF

len: 13
d_gene: TRBD1
v_gene: TRBV30
j_gene: TRBJ2-2
abundance: few
CDR3nt: TGTGCCTGGAGACAGGGGGCGATCGGGGAGCTGTTTTTT
CDR3aa: CAWRQGAIGELFF

len: 12
d_gene: TRBD1
v_gene: TRBV29-1
j_gene: TRBJ2-2
abundance: many
CDR3nt: TGCAGCGTACACAGGGGCACCGGGGAGCTGTTTTTT
CDR3aa: CSVHRGTGELFF

len: 12
d_gene: .
v_gene: TRBV7-9
j_gene: TRBJ2-1
abundance: few
CDR3nt: TGTGCCAGCAGCTTAGCCCCGAGTGAGCAGTTCTTC
CDR3aa: CASSLAPSEQFF

len: 13
d_gene: .
v_gene: TRBV20-1
j_gene: TRBJ2-7
abundance: few
CDR3nt: TGCAGTGCTAGTTCTCCCTCCCAGTATGAGCAGTACTTC
CDR3aa: CSASSPSQYEQYF

len: 14
d_gene: TRBD1
v_gene: TRBV20-1
j_gene: TRBJ1-1
abundance: .
CDR3nt: TGCGGTGCTAGGGACAGGGGAATGAACACTGAAGCTTTCTTT
CDR3aa: CGARDRGMNTEAFF

len: 15
d_gene: .
v_gene: TRBV9
j_gene: TRBJ2-2
abundance: once
CDR3nt: TGTGCCAGCTACCCGAGGGGGGACGGTGGCGGGGAGCTGTTTTTT
CDR3aa: CASYPRGDGGGELFF

len: 15
d_gene: .
v_gene: TRBV20-1
j_gene: TRBJ2-2
abundance: .
CDR3nt: TGCAGTGCTACGACCGGAACCGAGTACACCGGGGAGCTGATTTTT
CDR3aa: CSATTGTEYTGELIF

len: 14
d_gene: TRBD2
v_gene: TRBV30
j_gene: TRBJ2-7
abundance: .
CDR3nt: TGTGCCTGGACGCGCGCGGGAGGGCCGAACGAGCAGTACTTC
CDR3aa: CAWTRAGGPNEQYF

len: 18
d_gene: TRBD1
v_gene: TRBV7-3
j_gene: TRBJ2-2
abundance: .
CDR3nt: TGTGCCAGCAGCTTAAGGGGGACAGGGTCTCCGAACACCGGGGAGCTGTTTTTT
CDR3aa: CASSLRGTGSPNTGELFF

len: 14
d_gene: TRBD1
v_gene: TRBV6-5
j_gene: TRBJ1-4
abundance: few
CDR3nt: TGTGCCACCGGACAGGGGGAGCCGTACGAAAAACTGTTTTTT
CDR3aa: CATGQGEPYEKLFF

len: 16
d_gene: TRBD2
v_gene: TRBV14
j_gene: TRBJ2-3
abundance: once
CDR3nt: TGTGCCAGCAGCCAATGGGAGGGGCTCTTTGCAGATACGCAGTATTTT
CDR3aa: CASSQWEGLFADTQYF

len: 13
d_gene: .
v_gene: TRBV25-1
j_gene: TRBJ2-1
abundance: once
CDR3nt: TGTGCCCGCAGTGAGGGGGGGGGCGGCCAGCAGTTCTTC
CDR3aa: CARSEGGGGQQFF

len: 14
d_gene: TRBD2
v_gene: TRBV27
j_gene: TRBJ2-7
abundance: many
CDR3nt: TGTGCCAGCAGTTTATCGGCGGCGGGGGGCGAGCAGTACTTC
CDR3aa: CASSLSAAGGEQYF

len: 17
d_gene: TRBD2
v_gene: TRBV19
j_gene: TRBJ2-3
abundance: few
CDR3nt: TGTGCCAGTAGTATAATCCCGACTAGCGTGAGCACAGATACGCAGTATTTT
CDR3aa: CASSIIPTSVSTDTQYF

len: 14
d_gene: .
v_gene: TRBV18
j_gene: TRBJ2-2
abundance: many
CDR3nt: TGTGCCAGCTCGGGGCAGCCGAACACCGGGGAGCTGTTTTTT
CDR3aa: CASSGQPNTGELFF

len: 15
d_gene: .
v_gene: TRBV19
j_gene: TRBJ1-5
abundance: few
CDR3nt: TGTGCCAGTTGGAACGGGGACGTTAGCAATCAGCCCCAGCATTTT
CDR3aa: CASWNGDVSNQPQHF

len: 10
d_gene: .
v_gene: TRBV6-6
j_gene: TRBJ1-5
abundance: few
CDR3nt: TGTGCCAGCAGTTATGAGTCCCAGCATTTT
CDR3aa: CASSYESQHF

len: 13
d_gene: TRBD2
v_gene: TRBV12-3/TRBV12-4
j_gene: TRBJ2-1
abundance: .
CDR3nt: TGTGCCAGCAGTTTACTAGCGGGGGCTGAGCAGTTCTTC
CDR3aa: CASSLLAGAEQFF

len: 14
d_gene: .
v_gene: TRBV12-3/TRBV12-4
j_gene: TRBJ2-5
abundance: .
CDR3nt: TGTGCCAGCACCCCAAGCGCCCTCCAAGAGACCCAGTACTTC
CDR3aa: CASTPSALQETQYF

len: 16
d_gene: TRBD1
v_gene: TRBV7-9
j_gene: TRBJ1-6
abundance: few
CDR3nt: TGTGCCAGCAGCCCTTTGGGGACAGGTTCTAATTCACCCCTCCACTTT
CDR3aa: CASSPLGTGSNSPLHF

len: 12
d_gene: .
v_gene: TRBV6-5
j_gene: TRBJ2-3
abundance: many
CDR3nt: TGTGCCAGCAGCCCCGAGTTTTATACGCAGTATTTT
CDR3aa: CASSPEFYTQYF

len: 15
d_gene: .
v_gene: TRBV29-1
j_gene: TRBJ2-3
abundance: many
CDR3nt: TGCAGCGTTGAAGATCCGGAGATCGGGACAGATACGCAGTATTTT
CDR3aa: CSVEDPEIGTDTQYF

len: 17
d_gene: TRBD1
v_gene: TRBV27
j_gene: TRBJ1-1
abundance: .
CDR3nt: TGTGCCAGCAGTTTATCAGGGACAGGGGGTTTTGCGGCTGAAGCTTTCTTT
CDR3aa: CASSLSGTGGFAAEAFF

len: 13
d_gene: .
v_gene: TRBV20-1
j_gene: TRBJ1-2
abundance: few
CDR3nt: TGCAGTGCTGTACAGGGAGTCAACTATGGCTACACCTTC
CDR3aa: CSAVQGVNYGYTF

len: 13
d_gene: TRBD1
v_gene: TRBV29-1
j_gene: TRBJ2-7
abundance: many
CDR3nt: TGCAGCGTTGGGGGACAGGGGGTCTACGAGCAGTACTTC
CDR3aa: CSVGGQGVYEQYF

len: 17
d_gene: TRBD2
v_gene: TRBV24-1
j_gene: TRBJ2-2
abundance: .
CDR3nt: TGTGCCACCAGTGATGATGGACTAGCGGGAAACACCGAGGAGCTGTTTTTT
CDR3aa: CATSDDGLAGNTEELFF

len: 14
d_gene: .
v_gene: TRBV30
j_gene: TRBJ2-3
abundance: many
CDR3nt: TGTGCCTGGAGCGCCCAGACTAGCACAGATACGCAGTATTTT
CDR3aa: CAWSAQTSTDTQYF

len: 13
d_gene: .
v_gene: TRBV4-1
j_gene: TRBJ1-1
abundance: many
CDR3nt: TGCGCCAGCAGCCCCGGTCAGGGCACTGAAGCTTTCTTT
CDR3aa: CASSPGQGTEAFF

len: 15
d_gene: TRBD1
v_gene: TRBV7-9
j_gene: TRBJ2-5
abundance: many
CDR3nt: TGTGCCAGCAGCCTAGGGACAGCCCGGGGAGAGACCCAGTACTTC
CDR3aa: CASSLGTARGETQYF

len: 15
d_gene: .
v_gene: TRBV30
j_gene: TRBJ1-4
abundance: .
CDR3nt: TGTGCCTGGAGTGACTCCGGGGATGTTAATGAAAAACTGTTTTTT
CDR3aa: CAWSDSGDVNEKLFF

len: 13
d_gene: .
v_gene: TRBV5-1
j_gene: TRBJ2-3
abundance: many
CDR3nt: TGCGCCAGCAGCTACGGGAACACAGATACGCAGTATTTT
CDR3aa: CASSYGNTDTQYF

len: 14
d_gene: TRBD1
v_gene: TRBV20-1
j_gene: TRBJ2-7
abundance: many
CDR3nt: TGCAGTGCTAGAGATCCGGGACAGGGAGGCGAGCAGTACTTC
CDR3aa: CSARDPGQGGEQYF